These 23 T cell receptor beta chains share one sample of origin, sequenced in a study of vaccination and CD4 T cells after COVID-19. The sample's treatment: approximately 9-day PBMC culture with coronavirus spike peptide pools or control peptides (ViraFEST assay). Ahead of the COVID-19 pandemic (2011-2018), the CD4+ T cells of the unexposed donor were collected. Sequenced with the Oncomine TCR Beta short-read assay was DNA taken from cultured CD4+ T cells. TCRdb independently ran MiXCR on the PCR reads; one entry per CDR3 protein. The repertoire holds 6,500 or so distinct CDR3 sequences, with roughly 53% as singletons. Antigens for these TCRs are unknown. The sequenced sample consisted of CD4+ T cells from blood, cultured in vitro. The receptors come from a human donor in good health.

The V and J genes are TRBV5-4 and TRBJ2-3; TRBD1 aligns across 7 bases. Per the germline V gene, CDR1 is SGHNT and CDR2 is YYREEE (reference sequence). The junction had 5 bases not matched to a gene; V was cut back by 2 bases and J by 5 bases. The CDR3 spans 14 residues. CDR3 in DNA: TGTGCCAGCAGCTTACAGGGGCAAGTAGATACGCAGTATTTT. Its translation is CASSLQGQVDTQYF.

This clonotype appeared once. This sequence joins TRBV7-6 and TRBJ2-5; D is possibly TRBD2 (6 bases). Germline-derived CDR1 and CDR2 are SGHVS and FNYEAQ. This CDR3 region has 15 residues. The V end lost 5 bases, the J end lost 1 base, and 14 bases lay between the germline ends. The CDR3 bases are TGTGCCAGCAGCCCCTCGGTAGCGGCCCAAGAGACCCAGTACTTC. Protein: CASSPSVAAQETQYF.

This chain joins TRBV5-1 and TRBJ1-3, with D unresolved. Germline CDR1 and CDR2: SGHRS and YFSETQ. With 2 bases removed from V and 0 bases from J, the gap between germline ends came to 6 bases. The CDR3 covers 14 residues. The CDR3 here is CASSFGDSGNTIYF. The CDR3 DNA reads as TGCGCCAGCAGCTTCGGGGACTCTGGAAACACCATATATTTT.

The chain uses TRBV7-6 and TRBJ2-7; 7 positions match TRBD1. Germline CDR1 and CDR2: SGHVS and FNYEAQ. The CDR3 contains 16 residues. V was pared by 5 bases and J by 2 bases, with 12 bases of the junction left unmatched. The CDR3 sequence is CASSTYHRGEAYEQYF. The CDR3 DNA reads TGTGCCAGCAGCACCTACCACAGGGGAGAAGCCTACGAGCAGTACTTC.

CDR3 sequence: CATRTSGGEETQYF. Here the CDR3 DNA reads TGTGCCACAAGAACTAGCGGGGGGGAAGAGACCCAGTACTTC. The chain uses TRBV7-2 and TRBJ2-5, with 13 positions matching TRBD2. This CDR3 is 14 amino acids long. The germline gives CDR1 SGHTA, CDR2 FQGNSA. The ends lost 10 bases at V and 3 bases at J; junction bases unmatched: 5.

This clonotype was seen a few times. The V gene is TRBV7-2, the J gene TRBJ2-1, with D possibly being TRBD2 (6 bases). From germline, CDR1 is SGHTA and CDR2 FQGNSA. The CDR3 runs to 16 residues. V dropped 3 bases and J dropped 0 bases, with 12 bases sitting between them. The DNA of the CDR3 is TGTGCCAGCAGCTTGAAGGACTACGGCTCCTACAATGAGCAGTTCTTC. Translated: CASSLKDYGSYNEQFF.

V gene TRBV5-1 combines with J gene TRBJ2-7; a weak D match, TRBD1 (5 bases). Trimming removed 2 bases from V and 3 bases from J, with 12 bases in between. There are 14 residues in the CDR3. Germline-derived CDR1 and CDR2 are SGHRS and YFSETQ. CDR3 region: CASSFGAQGYEQYF. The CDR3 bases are TGCGCCAGCAGCTTCGGAGCCCAGGGCTACGAGCAGTACTTC.

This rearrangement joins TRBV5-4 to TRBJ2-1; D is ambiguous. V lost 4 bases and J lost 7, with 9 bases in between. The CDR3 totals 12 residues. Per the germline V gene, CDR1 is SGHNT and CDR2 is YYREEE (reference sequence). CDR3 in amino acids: CASSTVENEQFF. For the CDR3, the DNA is TGTGCCAGCAGCACAGTGGAGAATGAGCAGTTCTTC.

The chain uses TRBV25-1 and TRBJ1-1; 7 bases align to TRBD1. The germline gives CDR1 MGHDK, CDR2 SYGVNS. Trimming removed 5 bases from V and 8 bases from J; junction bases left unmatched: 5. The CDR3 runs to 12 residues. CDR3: CASSHLQGEAFF. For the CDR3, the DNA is TGTGCCAGCAGTCACCTACAGGGGGAAGCTTTCTTT.

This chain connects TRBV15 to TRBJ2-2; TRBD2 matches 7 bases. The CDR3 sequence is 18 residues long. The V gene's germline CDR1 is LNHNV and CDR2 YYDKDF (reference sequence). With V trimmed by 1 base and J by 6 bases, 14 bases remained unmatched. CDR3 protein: CATSRGGRTSEGAGELFF. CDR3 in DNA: TGTGCCACCAGCAGAGGAGGGAGGACTAGTGAAGGCGCCGGGGAGCTGTTTTTT.

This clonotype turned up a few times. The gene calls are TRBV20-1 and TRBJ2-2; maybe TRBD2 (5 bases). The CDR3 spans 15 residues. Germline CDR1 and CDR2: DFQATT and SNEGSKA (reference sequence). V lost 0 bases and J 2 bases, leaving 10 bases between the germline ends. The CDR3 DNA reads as TGCAGTGCTAGAGATGCGGGCGGAAACACCGGGGAGCTGTTTTTT. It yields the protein CSARDAGGNTGELFF.

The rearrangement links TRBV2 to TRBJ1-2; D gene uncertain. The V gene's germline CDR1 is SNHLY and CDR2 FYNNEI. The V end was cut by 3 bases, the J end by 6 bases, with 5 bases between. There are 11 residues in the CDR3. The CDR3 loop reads CASSEWNGYTF. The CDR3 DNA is TGTGCCAGCAGTGAGTGGAATGGCTACACCTTC.

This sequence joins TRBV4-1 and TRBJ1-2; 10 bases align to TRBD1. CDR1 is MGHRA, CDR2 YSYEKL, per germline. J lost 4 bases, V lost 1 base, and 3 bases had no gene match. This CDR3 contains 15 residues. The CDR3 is CASSQAGTGVYGYTF. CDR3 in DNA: TGCGCCAGCAGCCAAGCCGGGACAGGGGTCTATGGCTACACCTTC.

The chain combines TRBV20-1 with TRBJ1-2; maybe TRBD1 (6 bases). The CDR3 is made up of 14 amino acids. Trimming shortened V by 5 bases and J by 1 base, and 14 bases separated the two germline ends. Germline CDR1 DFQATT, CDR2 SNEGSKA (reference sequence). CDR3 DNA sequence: TGCAGTGCTCTAAACCTACAGGGTAACTATGGCTACACCTTC. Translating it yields CSALNLQGNYGYTF.

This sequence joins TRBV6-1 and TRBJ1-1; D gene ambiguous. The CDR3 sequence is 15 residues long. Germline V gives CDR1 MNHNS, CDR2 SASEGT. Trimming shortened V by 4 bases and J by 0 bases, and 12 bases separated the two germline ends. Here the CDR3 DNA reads TGTGCCAGCAGTGGGGCAGGAGACTTGAACACTGAAGCTTTCTTT. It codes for CASSGAGDLNTEAFF.

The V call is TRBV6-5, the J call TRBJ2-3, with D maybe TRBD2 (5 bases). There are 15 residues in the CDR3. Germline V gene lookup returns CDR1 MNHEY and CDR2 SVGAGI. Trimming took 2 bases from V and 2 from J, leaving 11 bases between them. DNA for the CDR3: TGTGCCAGCAGTTACCTATCGGACTTCACAGATACGCAGTATTTT. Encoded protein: CASSYLSDFTDTQYF.

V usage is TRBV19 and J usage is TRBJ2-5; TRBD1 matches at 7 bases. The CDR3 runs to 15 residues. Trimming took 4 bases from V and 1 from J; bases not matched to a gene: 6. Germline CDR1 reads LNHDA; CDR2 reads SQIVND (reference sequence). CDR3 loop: CASSRGQSPQETQYF. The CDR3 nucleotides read TGTGCCAGTAGTAGGGGACAGTCACCCCAAGAGACCCAGTACTTC. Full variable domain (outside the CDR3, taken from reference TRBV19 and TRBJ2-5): DGGITQSPKYLFRKEGQNVTLSCEQNLNHDAMYWYRQDPGQGLRLIYYSQIVNDFQKGDIAEGYSVSREKKESFPLTVTSAQKNPTAFYLCASSRGQSPQETQYFGPGTRLLVL.

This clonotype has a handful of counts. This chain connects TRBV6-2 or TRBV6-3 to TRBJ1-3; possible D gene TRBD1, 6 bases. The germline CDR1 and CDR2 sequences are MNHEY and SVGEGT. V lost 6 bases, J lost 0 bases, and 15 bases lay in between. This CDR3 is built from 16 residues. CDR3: CASSRGQSYSGNTIYF. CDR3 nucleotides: TGTGCCAGCAGCCGTGGACAGTCTTACTCTGGAAACACCATATATTTT.

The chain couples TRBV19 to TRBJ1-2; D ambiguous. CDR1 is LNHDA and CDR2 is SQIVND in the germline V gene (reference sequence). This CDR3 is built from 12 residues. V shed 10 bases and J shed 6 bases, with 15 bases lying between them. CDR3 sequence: CATDAGYDGYTF. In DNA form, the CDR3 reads TGTGCCACCGACGCGGGCTATGATGGCTACACCTTC.

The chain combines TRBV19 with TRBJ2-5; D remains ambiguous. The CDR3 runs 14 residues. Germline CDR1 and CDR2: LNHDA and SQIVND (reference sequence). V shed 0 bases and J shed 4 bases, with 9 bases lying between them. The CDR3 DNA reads TGTGCCAGTAGTATAGAGGACCGAGGAGAGACCCAGTACTTC. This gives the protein CASSIEDRGETQYF.

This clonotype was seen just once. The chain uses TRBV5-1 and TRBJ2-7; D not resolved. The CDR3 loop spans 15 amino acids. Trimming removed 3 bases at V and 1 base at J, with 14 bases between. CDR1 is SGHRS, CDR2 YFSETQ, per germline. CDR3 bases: TGCGCCAGCAGCTCTGACGCGGCAGCTTCCTACGAGCAGTACTTC. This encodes CASSSDAAASYEQYF.

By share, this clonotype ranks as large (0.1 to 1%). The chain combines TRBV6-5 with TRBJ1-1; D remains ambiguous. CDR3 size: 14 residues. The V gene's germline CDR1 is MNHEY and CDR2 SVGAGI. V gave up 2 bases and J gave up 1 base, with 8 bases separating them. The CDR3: CASSYHSSNTEAFF. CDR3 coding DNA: TGTGCCAGCAGTTACCACAGCTCGAACACTGAAGCTTTCTTT.

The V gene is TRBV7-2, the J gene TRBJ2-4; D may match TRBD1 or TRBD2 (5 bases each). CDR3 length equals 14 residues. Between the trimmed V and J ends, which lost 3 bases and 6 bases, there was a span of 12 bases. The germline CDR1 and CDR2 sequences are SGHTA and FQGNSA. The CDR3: CASSFEGQRNIQYF. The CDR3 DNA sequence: TGTGCCAGCAGCTTCGAGGGGCAGAGAAACATTCAGTACTTC.